A single sample gave rise to the 25 T cell receptor beta chains below, sequenced in a study of cytomegalovirus exposure and HLA in healthy donors. With 60 Vbeta and 13 Jbeta primers, the PCR was carried out. Only in-frame clones appear in the TCRdb table, and some are missing; sequencing was by immunoSEQ multiplex PCR. The repertoire holds some 200,000 clones, with 84% as singletons. Sequenced input: PBMCs. These receptors all come from a woman between 50 and 59 years old in good health and CMV-seropositive.

V gene TRBV6-1 combines with J gene TRBJ2-7, with D possibly matching TRBD1 (5 bases). The V and J ends lost 5 bases and 4 bases respectively, with 12 bases between them. This CDR3 spans 13 amino acids. The germline V gene encodes CDR1 MNHNS and CDR2 SASEGT. In DNA, the CDR3 is TGTGCCAGCAGTTTGGGTCCAGGGTACGAGCAGTACTTC. Its protein product is CASSLGPGYEQYF.

The V gene is TRBV28, the J gene TRBJ2-7; no clear D gene. Germline V gene lookup returns CDR1 MDHEN and CDR2 SYDVKM. V lost 5 bases, J lost 5 bases, and 13 bases lay in between. The CDR3 runs to 13 residues. This chain's CDR3 is CASSTLLQDEQYF. CDR3 DNA: TGTGCCAGCAGTACCTTATTACAAGACGAGCAGTACTTC. Together with reference TRBV28 and TRBJ2-7, the CDR3 gives the full variable domain: DVKVTQSSRYLVKRTGEKVFLECVQDMDHENMFWYRQDPGLGLRLIYFSYDVKMKEKGDIPEGYSVSREKKERFSLILESASTNQTSMYLCASSTLLQDEQYFGPGTRLTVT.

The chain recombines TRBV29-1 with TRBJ2-3, with 11 bases identical to TRBD2. The CDR3 spans 17 residues. V dropped 6 bases and J dropped 3; count of bases not matched to a gene: 14. Germline values: CDR1 SQVTM, CDR2 ANQGSEA. The CDR3 nucleotides read TGCAGCGTCGGAGAGACGACTAGCGGGGTACGGACAGATACGCAGTATTTT. Protein: CSVGETTSGVRTDTQYF.

V is TRBV6-5 and J is TRBJ2-2; D gene ambiguous. In germline, CDR1 is MNHEY, CDR2 SVGAGI. The V gene lost 0 bases and the J gene lost 3 bases, with 8 bases spanning the gap. This CDR3 comprises 15 residues. The CDR3 DNA reads TGTGCCAGCAGTTACTCGAGTCGAGACACCGGGGAGCTGTTTTTT. Protein product: CASSYSSRDTGELFF.

To note about this clone: A read error may account for a junction end that differs from germline. The genes are TRBV5-6 and TRBJ1-5; a weak D match, TRBD1 (5 bases). The germline gives CDR1 SGHDT, CDR2 YYEEEE. CDR3 length equals 14 residues. The CDR3: CASSKGLSNQPQHF. Here the CDR3 DNA reads TGTGCCAGCAGCAAGGGACTTAGCAACCAGCCCCAGCATTTT.

In this sample, this clone turned up once. CDR3 DNA: TGTGCCACCAGCAGAGTGTTCCGGGACAGGGATAACACCGGGGAGCTGTTTTTT. Translation: CATSRVFRDRDNTGELFF. This chain connects TRBV15 to TRBJ2-2, with TRBD1 matching 9 bases. CDR1 is LNHNV and CDR2 is YYDKDF in the germline V gene (reference sequence). CDR3 length equals 18 residues. Trimming cost V 1 base and J 2 bases; bases outside gene matches: 8.

Only one count was recorded for this clone. J is TRBJ2-1 and V is TRBV6-4; TRBD2 agrees at 14 bases. This CDR3 contains 17 residues. Unmatched junction bases numbered 6, after V lost 1 base and J lost 7 bases. Germline V CDR1 and CDR2: MRHNA, SNTAGT. CDR3 protein: CASSDFETSGGGNEQFF. The CDR3 nucleotides read TGTGCCAGCAGTGACTTCGAGACTAGCGGGGGGGGGAATGAGCAGTTCTTC.

V is TRBV9 and J is TRBJ1-1; 10 nucleotides line up with TRBD1. With 3 bases clipped from V and 0 bases from J, the junction kept 11 bases outside the gene matches. The germline V gene encodes CDR1 SGDLS and CDR2 YYNGEE. The CDR3 runs 18 residues. This CDR3 is CASSGRQGAESVNTEAFF. DNA for the CDR3: TGTGCCAGCAGCGGAAGACAGGGGGCCGAGTCTGTGAACACTGAAGCTTTCTTT.

The rearrangement uses TRBV7-2 and TRBJ2-2; no firm D call. Trimming took 3 bases from V and 5 from J, leaving 16 bases between them. The CDR3 is 16 residues long. Germline V gives CDR1 SGHTA, CDR2 FQGNSA. DNA of the CDR3: TGTGCCAGCAGCTTGATGGGTGGAGTATTAACCGGGGAGCTGTTTTTT. This gives the protein CASSLMGGVLTGELFF.

This chain joins TRBV19 and TRBJ2-1; 11 positions agree with TRBD2. The V and J ends lost 0 bases and 5 bases, in that order; junction bases with no gene match: 9. Germline V gene sequence: CDR1 LNHDA, CDR2 SQIVND (reference sequence). This CDR3 has 18 amino acids. The CDR3 DNA is TGTGCCAGTAGTATAGATCGGGGTAGCGGGGGGGTTCACAATGAGCAGTTCTTC. Protein sequence: CASSIDRGSGGVHNEQFF.

The chain employs TRBV28 and TRBJ2-7; weak D call: TRBD1 (5 bases). The germline V gene encodes CDR1 MDHEN and CDR2 SYDVKM. The CDR3 loop spans 12 amino acids. Trimming pared 8 bases from V and 4 bases from J, leaving 12 bases between. CDR3 nucleotides: TGTGCCAGCCGCCAGGGAATATACGAGCAGTACTTC. Amino acid sequence: CASRQGIYEQYF. Based on the CDR3 plus reference TRBV28 and TRBJ2-7, the full variable domain is DVKVTQSSRYLVKRTGEKVFLECVQDMDHENMFWYRQDPGLGLRLIYFSYDVKMKEKGDIPEGYSVSREKKERFSLILESASTNQTSMYLCASRQGIYEQYFGPGTRLTVT.

The J gene is TRBJ2-7, the V gene TRBV4-3, with D maybe TRBD2 (5 bases). CDR3 length: 14 amino acids. Looked up from germline, CDR1 is LGHNA and CDR2 is YSLEER. Trimming removed 2 bases from V and 4 bases from J, with 12 bases in between. The CDR3 coding sequence is TGCGCCAGCAGCCAAACAGCTTCGGGGTACGAGCAGTACTTC. This gives the protein CASSQTASGYEQYF.

CDR3 in amino acids: CATSFAGYSTDTQYF. The DNA of the CDR3 is TGTGCCACCAGCTTTGCGGGGTACAGCACAGATACGCAGTATTTT. This chain uses TRBV15 with TRBJ2-3; D may be TRBD2 (6 bases). The CDR3 runs 15 residues. The V end lost 5 bases, the J end lost 0 bases, and 12 bases lay between the germline ends. Germline V lookup: CDR1 LNHNV, CDR2 YYDKDF (reference sequence). Drawing the rest from reference TRBV15 and TRBJ2-3, the complete variable domain is DAMVIQNPRYQVTQFGKPVTLSCSQTLNHNVMYWYQQKSSQAPKLLFHYYDKDFNNEADTPDNFQSRRPNTSFCFLDIRSPGLGDTAMYLCATSFAGYSTDTQYFGPGTRLTVL.

The chain combines TRBV5-1 with TRBJ2-5; 8 bases are shared with TRBD2. J lost 4 bases, V lost 0 bases, and 5 bases had no gene match. Germline V gives CDR1 SGHRS, CDR2 YFSETQ. CDR3 size: 15 residues. The CDR3 spells CASSLGGGPLETQYF. CDR3 in DNA: TGCGCCAGCAGCTTGGGCGGGGGGCCTTTAGAGACCCAGTACTTC. The complete variable domain, with remaining parts taken from reference TRBV5-1 and TRBJ2-5, reads KAGVTQTPRYLIKTRGQQVTLSCSPISGHRSVSWYQQTPGQGLQFLFEYFSETQRNKGNFPGRFSGRQFSNSRSEMNVSTLELGDSALYLCASSLGGGPLETQYFGPGTRLLVL.

The chain is built from TRBV5-4 and TRBJ2-7, with 8 nucleotides matching TRBD1. This CDR3 has 15 amino acids. The germline gives CDR1 SGHNT, CDR2 YYREEE (reference sequence). After removal of 0 bases from V and 2 bases from J, the junction contained 4 bases not matched to a gene. Here the CDR3 reads CASSLEQGEPYEQYF. CDR3 nucleotide sequence: TGTGCCAGCAGCTTGGAACAGGGGGAACCCTACGAGCAGTACTTC.

The chain employs TRBV29-1 and TRBJ1-3; TRBD1 agrees at 8 bases. V trimming: 6 bases; J trimming: 0 bases; junction bases outside the gene matches: 4. Germline V CDR1 and CDR2: SQVTM, ANQGSEA. The length of the CDR3 is 14 residues. The DNA of the CDR3 is TGCAGCGTACGACAGGGGAACTCTGGAAACACCATATATTTT. It translates to CSVRQGNSGNTIYF.

This chain connects TRBV6-5 to TRBJ2-3, with D possibly matching TRBD1 (5 bases). Per germline, CDR1 MNHEY and CDR2 SVGAGI. CDR3 length equals 14 residues. V was cut by 5 bases and J by 9 bases, with 18 bases left in between. The DNA of the CDR3 is TGTGCCAGCAGTACCACAGGCGAGCACGTGACGCAGTATTTT. Protein sequence: CASSTTGEHVTQYF.

The genes are TRBV5-1 and TRBJ2-5, with a weak D call TRBD1 (5 bases). Per the germline V gene, CDR1 is SGHRS and CDR2 is YFSETQ. This CDR3 has 12 amino acids. Trimming stripped 8 bases from V and 1 base from J, with 9 bases between. For the CDR3, the DNA is TGCGCCAGTTCCGACAGCCAAGAGACCCAGTACTTC. This encodes CASSDSQETQYF. The variable domain in full, completed from reference TRBV5-1 and TRBJ2-5, reads KAGVTQTPRYLIKTRGQQVTLSCSPISGHRSVSWYQQTPGQGLQFLFEYFSETQRNKGNFPGRFSGRQFSNSRSEMNVSTLELGDSALYLCASSDSQETQYFGPGTRLLVL.

The chain recombines TRBV28 with TRBJ1-5; a possible D gene is TRBD1 (6 bases). This CDR3 comprises 16 residues. Trimming shortened V by 5 bases and J by 3 bases, and 17 bases separated the two germline ends. Germline V gene sequence: CDR1 MDHEN, CDR2 SYDVKM. In nucleotides, the CDR3 is TGTGCCAGCAGTCTAGCAGGGGTGGGTACCAATCAGCCCCAGCATTTT. This encodes CASSLAGVGTNQPQHF.

About this clone itself: One end of the junction does not line up with germline, which may come from a read error. CDR3 sequence: CAGSMVLQETQYF. In DNA, the CDR3 is TGTGCCGGTAGTATGGTACTCCAAGAGACCCAGTACTTC. V and J are TRBV19 and TRBJ2-5, with D unresolved. CDR1 is LNHDA and CDR2 is SQIVND in the germline V gene (reference sequence). This CDR3 contains 13 residues.

This chain joins TRBV7-2 and TRBJ2-1; TRBD1 is a possible D gene (6 bases). Trimming shortened V by 5 bases and J by 6 bases, and 11 bases separated the two germline ends. Germline loops: CDR1 SGHTA, CDR2 FQGNSA. The CDR3 consists of 13 residues. The CDR3 loop reads CASSPQGINEQFF. The CDR3 bases are TGTGCCAGCAGCCCCCAGGGGATCAATGAGCAGTTCTTC.

This clone has more than one count but fewer than ten. The chain employs TRBV7-9 and TRBJ1-6; 9 bases are a match to TRBD1. Germline CDR1 reads SEHNR; CDR2 reads FQNEAQ (reference sequence). CDR3 size: 15 residues. V shed 6 bases and J 7 bases; nucleotides not matched to a gene: 7. In DNA, the CDR3 is TGTGCCAGCAGGGGGGGACAGGGAGGAAATTCACCCCTCCACTTT. It yields the protein CASRGGQGGNSPLHF.

V is TRBV15 and J is TRBJ2-1, with D perhaps matching TRBD2 (5 bases). V lost 3 bases and J lost 8, with 14 bases in between. Looked up from germline, CDR1 is LNHNV and CDR2 is YYDKDF (reference sequence). The CDR3 runs 14 residues. CDR3 DNA sequence: TGTGCCACCAGCAGCTTTCGGGCGGGTCATGAGCAGTTCTTC. Residues: CATSSFRAGHEQFF.

This clone was seen only a few times. J is TRBJ2-7 and V is TRBV6-5; 7 bases align to TRBD1. This CDR3 has 15 amino acids. With 6 bases clipped from V and 3 bases from J, the junction kept 11 bases outside the gene matches. Germline CDR1 is MNHEY and CDR2 is SVGAGI. The CDR3 region is CASSDWDSEDYEQYF. Written as DNA, the CDR3 is TGTGCCAGCAGCGACTGGGACAGTGAGGACTACGAGCAGTACTTC.

Of note for this clone: Compared with germline, one end of the junction differs, possibly owing to a read error. The CDR3 loop reads CASSLSSPEGYEQYF. CDR3 bases: TGTGCCAGCAGCTTATCGTCCCCAGAGGGCTACGAGCAGTACTTC. V usage is TRBV27 and J usage is TRBJ2-7, with D possibly being TRBD2 (5 bases). CDR1 and CDR2 (germline): MNHEY, SMNVEV (reference sequence). The CDR3 consists of 15 residues.